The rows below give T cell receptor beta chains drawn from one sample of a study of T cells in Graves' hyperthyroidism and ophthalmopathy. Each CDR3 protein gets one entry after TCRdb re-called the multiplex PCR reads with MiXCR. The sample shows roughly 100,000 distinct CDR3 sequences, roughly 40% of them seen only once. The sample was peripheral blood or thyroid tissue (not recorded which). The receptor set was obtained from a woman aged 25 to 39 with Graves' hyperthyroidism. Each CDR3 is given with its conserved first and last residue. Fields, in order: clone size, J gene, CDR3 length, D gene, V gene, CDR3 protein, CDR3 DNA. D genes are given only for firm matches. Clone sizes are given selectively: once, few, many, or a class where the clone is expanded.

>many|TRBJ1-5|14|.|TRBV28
CASSSGQRAGPQHF
TGTGCCAGCAGTTCCGGACAGCGTGCAGGTCCCCAGCATTTT
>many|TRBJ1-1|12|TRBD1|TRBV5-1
CASSLEGAGAFF
TGCGCCAGCAGCTTGGAGGGGGCTGGAGCTTTCTTT
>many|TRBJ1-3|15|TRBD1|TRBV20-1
CSARPGTVGGNTIYF
TGCAGTGCTAGACCTGGGACAGTGGGAGGAAACACCATATATTTT
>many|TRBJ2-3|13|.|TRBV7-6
CASSLAPGDTQYF
TGTGCCAGCAGCTTAGCCCCGGGAGATACGCAGTATTTT
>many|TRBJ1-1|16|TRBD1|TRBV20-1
CAQLILGQGVKTEAFF
TGCGCTCAACTAATCCTGGGACAGGGGGTTAAGACTGAAGCTTTCTTT
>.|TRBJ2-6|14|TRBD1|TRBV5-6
CASSFYRGGNTEAF
TGTGCCAGCAGCTTCTACAGGGGCGGTAACACTGAAGCTTTC
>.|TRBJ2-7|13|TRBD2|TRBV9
CASSVDVSGSPYF
TGTGCCAGCAGCGTAGATGTTAGCGGGAGTCCGTACTTC
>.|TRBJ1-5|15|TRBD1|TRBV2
CVSTLTGRSNQPQHF
TGTGTCAGCACTCTGACAGGGAGAAGCAATCAGCCCCAGCATTTT
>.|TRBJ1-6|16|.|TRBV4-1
CASSHRADTFYTPLHF
TGCGCCAGCAGCCACAGAGCGGACACTTTCTATACGCCCCTCCACTTT
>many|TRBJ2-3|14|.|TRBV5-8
CTSSLGATTDTQYF
TGTACCAGCAGCTTAGGAGCGACAACAGATACGCAGTATTTT
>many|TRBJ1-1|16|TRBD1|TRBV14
CASSYTRQGLVTEAFF
TGTGCCAGCAGCTACACTCGACAGGGTCTTGTCACTGAAGCTTTCTTT
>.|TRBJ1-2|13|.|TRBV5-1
CASSLEQGLGYTF
TGCGCCAGCAGCTTGGAGCAGGGGCTTGGCTACACCTTC
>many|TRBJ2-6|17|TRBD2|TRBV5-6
CASSLLGRDSGANVLTF
TGTGCCAGCAGCTTGCTGGGGAGGGACTCTGGGGCCAACGTCCTGACTTTC
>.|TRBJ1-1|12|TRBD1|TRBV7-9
CASSGRGLEAFF
TGTGCCAGCAGCGGTAGGGGGCTCGAAGCTTTCTTT
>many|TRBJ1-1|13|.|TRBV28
CASSPGQNTEAFF
TGTGCCAGCAGTCCCGGACAGAACACTGAAGCTTTCTTT
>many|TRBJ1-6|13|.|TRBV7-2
CATRSGVGSPLHF
TGTGCCACCCGATCGGGGGTAGGTTCACCCCTCCACTTT
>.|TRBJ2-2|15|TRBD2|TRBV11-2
CASSLYGGRSGELFF
TGTGCCAGCAGCTTATACGGCGGGAGGTCCGGGGAGCTGTTTTTT
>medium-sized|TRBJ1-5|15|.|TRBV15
CATSLIGSNNQPQHF
TGTGCCACCAGTTTGATAGGTTCGAACAATCAGCCCCAGCATTTT